This T cell receptor (beta chain) was sequenced in a study of T cell clonality in common variable immunodeficiency. Clones were sequenced by immunoSEQ multiplex PCR, and TCRdb holds only the in-frame ones, with some missing. The specimen has 25,000 to 35,000 clones, none found just once. This CDR3 region has 14 residues. Germline values: CDR1 SGHTA, CDR2 FQGNSA. This clone occurred a few times. The CDR3 end is not reached by the read, which stops 3 residues before it; the germline J gene fills it in. The material sequenced was peripheral blood mononuclear cells. The receptor's source is a person between 18 and 75 years old in good health. The V gene is TRBV7-2, the J gene TRBJ2-4; the match to TRBD2 covers 7 bases. The CDR3 spells CASSLAGGVVGQYF. Incomplete CDR3 DNA: TGTGCCAGCAGCTTAGCGGGGGGGGTGGTTGGT.